Shown below are 5 T cell receptor beta chains from a single sample sequenced in a study of vaccination and CD4 T cells after COVID-19. Their antigens are not known. Sample treatment: approximately 9-day PBMC culture with coronavirus spike peptide pools or control peptides (ViraFEST assay). Those CD4+ T cells from the unexposed donor predate the COVID-19 pandemic (2011-2018). An Oncomine TCR Beta short-read assay was used to sequence the DNA from cultured CD4+ T cells. Cultures of CD4+ T cells served as the source for extracting genomic DNA. TCRdb re-called the PCR reads through MiXCR, storing one row per CDR3 protein. This table holds over 8,500 distinct CDR3 sequences, around 29% found once. Source material: CD4+ T cells from blood, cultured in vitro. The receptors shown here come from a human donor in good health.

The chain is built from TRBV7-3 and TRBJ2-3; TRBD1 agrees at 9 bases. The CDR3 spans 15 residues. Per the germline V gene, CDR1 is SGHTA and CDR2 is FQGTGA. Unmatched junction bases numbered 3, after V lost 4 bases and J lost 1 base. The CDR3 is CASSYRTGGTDTQYF. CDR3 DNA: TGTGCCAGCAGCTACCGGACAGGGGGCACAGATACGCAGTATTTT.

This clonotype has only a few counts. V is TRBV28 and J is TRBJ2-3; TRBD1 matches 8 bases. There are 16 residues in the CDR3. V lost 0 bases, J lost 0 bases, and 2 bases stayed unmatched. CDR1 is MDHEN and CDR2 is SYDVKM in the germline V gene. This CDR3 is CASSLWGTGSTDTQYF. The CDR3 DNA reads as TGTGCCAGCAGTTTATGGGGGACAGGTAGCACAGATACGCAGTATTTT.

This clonotype was seen more than once but under ten times. This rearrangement joins TRBV7-9 to TRBJ2-3; 7 bases are shared with TRBD2. Germline assignment: CDR1 SEHNR and CDR2 FQNEAQ (reference sequence). CDR3 size: 18 residues. V lost 5 bases to trimming and J lost 2 bases; unmatched junction nucleotides: 16. In DNA form, the CDR3 reads TGTGCCAGCAGCCTGATGGGTAGGGCTAGCGGCTACACAGATACGCAGTATTTT. It translates to CASSLMGRASGYTDTQYF.

Relative to its sample, this clonotype is medium-sized. The V gene is TRBV24-1, the J gene TRBJ1-2, with 7 bases lining up with TRBD1. The V gene end was trimmed by 6 bases and the J gene end by 2 bases; junction bases not matched to a gene: 8. The germline V gene has CDR1 KGHDR and CDR2 SFDVKD. The CDR3 runs to 15 residues. The CDR3 nucleotides are TGTGCCACCAGTTCGGGACAGAACTTCAACTATGGCTACACCTTC. Translated, it gives CATSSGQNFNYGYTF.

By share, this clonotype counts as medium-sized. The V and J genes are TRBV10-3 and TRBJ1-2; no reliable D call. The V and J ends lost 7 bases and 0 bases respectively, with 3 bases between them. Per the germline V gene, CDR1 is ENHRY and CDR2 is SYGVKD. The CDR3 has 11 residues. CDR3 protein: CAIMSNYGYTF. The CDR3 DNA follows: TGTGCCATCATGTCTAACTATGGCTACACCTTC.